This T cell receptor beta chain was retrieved from a study of cytomegalovirus exposure and HLA in healthy donors. This clone showed up just a few times. Its antigen is as yet unknown. CDR3 length: 14 residues. CDR1 and CDR2 from the germline V gene are ENHRY and SYGVKD. V dropped 6 bases and J dropped 3 bases, with 14 bases sitting between them. Study observations and caveats: Presence/absence analyses took donor sequencing depth as roughly uniform. Generally TCR sequences proved uncommon, though certain public TCRs appeared in numerous donors.

The PCR contained 60 Vbeta and 13 Jbeta primers. Clones were read by immunoSEQ multiplex PCR, and TCRdb kept only the in-frame ones, dropping some. Among 110,000 to 150,000 clones listed, over 8% were seen once. The sample consisted of PBMCs. This receptor was identified in a male donor in good health and CMV-seronegative. This sequence joins TRBV10-3 and TRBJ1-2; perhaps TRBD1 as D (5 bases). The CDR3 sequence: CAISVQLGDYGYTF. The CDR3 region has the DNA TGTGCCATCAGCGTACAGTTAGGGGACTATGGCTACACCTTC.